This TCR beta chain is drawn from a study of CD8 T cells in ankylosing spondylitis. Whole-study results and caveats: Within ankylosing spondylitis blood, a TCR beta motif made up of eight highly homologous variants appeared to be characteristic.

TCRdb reanalysed the 5' RACE reads using MiXCR and keeps one entry per CDR3 protein. The sample carries around 770,000 distinct CDR3 sequences, 10% to 15% recorded once. This clonotype has only a few counts. Its matching antigen is unknown. The length of the CDR3 is 14 residues. V lost 6 bases, J lost 6 bases, and 10 bases stayed unmatched. The germline gives CDR1 SNHLY, CDR2 FYNNEI. The sample comprised blood, either unsorted or a sorted T cell fraction (not recorded which). The TCR was taken from a male donor with ankylosing spondylitis. This sequence joins TRBV2 and TRBJ1-2; 7 bases map to TRBD1. Written as DNA, the CDR3 is TGTGCCAGCAGCCTAGGGGGCCCCGAGAATGGCTACACCTTC. This encodes CASSLGGPENGYTF.